The clone carrying this T cell receptor beta chain was detected a few times. Trimming took off 6 bases at V and 6 bases at J, with 12 bases between the two ends. The CDR3 sequence is 12 residues long. CDR1 is LNHNV and CDR2 is YYDKDF in the germline V gene (reference sequence). Unique molecular identifiers were incorporated into the prepared TCRbeta library. TCRdb passed the PCR reads through MiXCR, listing each CDR3 protein once. The sample comprises about 610,000 distinct CDR3 sequences, 8% to 11% of which are singletons, and less than 4.5% rests with the top ten. This record comes from a study of T-cell reconstitution after alpha-beta-depleted transplantation in children.

The source of this sequence is a human donor who donated a stem cell graft to a child with acute myeloid leukemia. This specimen consisted of PBMCs from the stem cell graft donor, obtained from the stem cell graft. The chain uses TRBV15 and TRBJ2-7, with a tentative D call TRBD1 (6 bases). DNA of the CDR3: TGTGCCACCAGGAGGACAGTGGGCGAGCAGTACTTC. Its translation: CATRRTVGEQYF.